The 25 T cell receptor beta chains presented below share a single source sample, sequenced in a study of regulatory and conventional T cells in RAG deficiency. Sequencing was performed with immunoSEQ multiplex PCR; in TCRdb, only in-frame clones are kept and a portion is missing. The data contain 8,700 or so clones, approximately 80% of them seen just once; the ten biggest clones take up about 35%. A further study also used this sample, focusing on regulatory T cells. That source notes: Amplification used 52 TRBV primers and 13 TRBJ primers.

Sequencing input: CD8+ T cells sorted from blood. Receptor source: a human donor in good health.

The V and J genes are TRBV27 and TRBJ1-1, with D maybe TRBD1 (6 bases). Per germline, CDR1 MNHEY and CDR2 SMNVEV (reference sequence). The ends were cut back, 5 bases at V and 1 base at J, with 8 bases in the middle. The CDR3 covers 13 residues. CDR3 in amino acids: CASSVTGNTEAFF. DNA of the CDR3: TGTGCCAGCAGTGTGACAGGGAACACTGAAGCTTTCTTT.

The J gene is TRBJ1-1, the V gene TRBV6-4, with a weak D call TRBD1 (5 bases). Trimming stripped 3 bases from V and 1 base from J, with 6 bases between. The CDR3 consists of 13 residues. CDR1 MRHNA and CDR2 SNTAGT come from the germline V gene. CDR3 nucleotides: TGTGCCAGCAGTGAAGGACAGAACACTGAAGCTTTCTTT. Amino acids: CASSEGQNTEAFF.

This clone was picked up one time. The CDR3 here is CASSLIQGDEQFF. CDR3 nucleotide sequence: TGTGCCAGCAGCTTAATACAGGGGGATGAGCAGTTCTTC. The chain links TRBV7-7 to TRBJ2-1, with 8 positions matching TRBD1. CDR3 size: 13 residues. Germline V gene sequence: CDR1 SSHAT, CDR2 FNYEAQ (reference sequence). V lost 2 bases, J lost 8 bases, and 2 bases stayed unmatched.

This clone has a single count. This sequence joins TRBV30 and TRBJ2-7; 8 nucleotides match TRBD1. V was pared by 3 bases and J by 2 bases, with 9 bases of the junction left unmatched. This CDR3 spans 15 amino acids. Germline values: CDR1 GTSNPN, CDR2 SVGIG (reference sequence). The CDR3 sequence: CAWSPRDRSTYEQYF. For the CDR3, the DNA is TGTGCCTGGAGCCCTAGGGACAGGTCAACCTACGAGCAGTACTTC.

The V gene is TRBV7-9, the J gene TRBJ2-1; D is unclear. Germline V gives CDR1 SEHNR, CDR2 FQNEAQ (reference sequence). Trimming shortened V by 0 bases and J by 6 bases, and 0 bases separated the two germline ends. CDR3 length: 11 amino acids. CDR3 amino acids: CASSLANEQFF. Written as DNA, the CDR3 is TGTGCCAGCAGCTTAGCCAATGAGCAGTTCTTC.

This clone was seen a handful of times. The chain carries TRBV5-3 and TRBJ2-2, with TRBD1 identical over 11 bases. TRBV5-3 is marked as an open reading frame, function uncertain. Trimming removed 3 bases from V and 6 bases from J; junction bases left unmatched: 1. The CDR3 is 14 amino acids. The CDR3 sequence: CARSSGQGAGELFF. The CDR3 nucleotides read TGTGCCAGAAGCTCGGGACAGGGGGCCGGGGAGCTGTTTTTT.

The chain is built from TRBV5-1 and TRBJ2-3; D is undetermined. The CDR3 length is 15 residues. Germline loops: CDR1 SGHRS, CDR2 YFSETQ. Trimming pared 0 bases from V and 0 bases from J, leaving 8 bases between. The CDR3 is CASSLGWISTDTQYF. CDR3 bases: TGCGCCAGCAGCTTGGGGTGGATTAGCACAGATACGCAGTATTTT.

The V gene is TRBV10-3, the J gene TRBJ1-2; TRBD1 matches 8 bases. CDR1 is ENHRY and CDR2 is SYGVKD in the germline V gene. This CDR3 region has 15 residues. J was trimmed by 0 bases and V by 4 bases; bases with no gene match: 4. Here the CDR3 reads CAISGTGRANYGYTF. In DNA, the CDR3 is TGTGCCATCAGTGGGACAGGGCGAGCTAACTATGGCTACACCTTC.

The chain has TRBV5-1 and TRBJ2-5; D unclear. Germline CDR1 and CDR2: SGHRS and YFSETQ. The germline V and J ends were trimmed by 7 bases and 5 bases, with 18 bases remaining between them. This CDR3 spans 14 amino acids. The CDR3 coding sequence is TGCGCCAGCGGTCCGGGCCCAGGTGGGGAGACCCAGTACTTC. Its protein is CASGPGPGGETQYF.

The CDR3 protein is CSVEDLPTSGAVDTQYF. CDR3 DNA sequence: TGCAGCGTTGAAGATCTGCCGACTAGCGGGGCTGTAGATACGCAGTATTTT. V gene TRBV29-1 combines with J gene TRBJ2-3; 11 bases are shared with TRBD2. This CDR3 comprises 17 residues. Germline values: CDR1 SQVTM, CDR2 ANQGSEA. The ends lost 0 bases at V and 5 bases at J; junction bases unmatched: 10.

The V and J genes are TRBV7-9 and TRBJ2-2, with TRBD1 matching 7 bases. Per germline, CDR1 SEHNR and CDR2 FQNEAQ (reference sequence). The junction had 7 bases not matched to a gene; V was cut back by 5 bases and J by 4 bases. This CDR3 region has 15 residues. CDR3: CASSEEGGRTGELFF. The CDR3 bases are TGTGCCAGCAGCGAAGAAGGGGGCCGCACCGGGGAGCTGTTTTTT. The whole variable domain, filled in from reference TRBV7-9 and TRBJ2-2, reads DTGVSQNPRHKITKRGQNVTFRCDPISEHNRLYWYRQTLGQGPEFLTYFQNEAQLEKSRLLSDRFSAERPKGSFSTLEIQRTEQGDSAMYLCASSEEGGRTGELFFGEGSRLTVL.

This clone was counted a few times. The J gene is TRBJ2-6, the V gene TRBV6-1; D remains unclear. CDR3 length: 12 amino acids. Germline CDR1 and CDR2: MNHNS and SASEGT. Trimming removed 9 bases at V and 3 bases at J, with 6 bases between. CDR3 DNA sequence: TGTGCCAGTGGAGTTGGGGCCAACGTCCTGACTTTC. It specifies CASGVGANVLTF.

This clone has a single count. This chain links TRBV5-3 with TRBJ2-1, with D uncertain. TRBV5-3 carries the ORF label, with uncertain function. V lost 4 bases, J lost 5 bases, and 22 bases lay in between. This CDR3 spans 17 amino acids. The CDR3, as DNA: TGTGCCAGAAGCCCCCATCTTGGGCGGATACATAACAATGAGCAGTTCTTC. It yields the protein CARSPHLGRIHNNEQFF.

The chain combines TRBV5-6 with TRBJ1-6, with TRBD1 matching over 7 bases. This CDR3 has 16 residues. Germline V gene sequence: CDR1 SGHDT, CDR2 YYEEEE. J gave up 3 bases and V 0 bases, and 3 bases lay outside the gene matches. This CDR3 reads CASSLEGQLYNSPLHF. The DNA of the CDR3 is TGTGCCAGCAGCTTGGAGGGACAGCTCTATAATTCACCCCTCCACTTT.

The CDR3 DNA is TGTGCCAGCAGTTTTCCTACAGGGGGATATGGCAATCAGCCCCAGCATTTT. Its translation is CASSFPTGGYGNQPQHF. The rearrangement links TRBV28 to TRBJ1-5; 8 nucleotides align to TRBD1. The CDR3 runs 17 residues. Germline-derived CDR1 and CDR2 are MDHEN and SYDVKM. Trimming at V came to 3 bases and at J to 2 bases, leaving 9 bases not matched to a gene.

This clone came up a few times. The rearrangement links TRBV29-1 to TRBJ2-7; D is ambiguous. The length of the CDR3 is 14 residues. Per the germline V gene, CDR1 is SQVTM and CDR2 is ANQGSEA. Between the trimmed V and J ends, which lost 6 bases and 3 bases, there was a span of 18 bases. The CDR3 is CSVAPPLDYYEQYF. The CDR3 DNA follows: TGCAGCGTAGCCCCGCCCCTTGATTACTACGAGCAGTACTTC.

The rearrangement joins TRBV19 to TRBJ2-7, with D perhaps matching TRBD1 (5 bases). The V and J ends lost 3 bases and 0 bases respectively, with 9 bases between them. The germline V gene has CDR1 LNHDA and CDR2 SQIVND (reference sequence). This CDR3 is 14 amino acids long. DNA for the CDR3: TGTGCCAGTAGTATCGACAGTTACTCCTACGAGCAGTACTTC. Translating it yields CASSIDSYSYEQYF.

The CDR3 DNA sequence: TGTGCCAGCAGTTTAACTGGGACAGAAAAGATCTATGGCTACACCTTC. Its translation: CASSLTGTEKIYGYTF. The chain joins TRBV28 to TRBJ1-2; TRBD1 matches at 7 bases. Germline CDR1 MDHEN, CDR2 SYDVKM. Trimming cost V 2 bases and J 4 bases; bases outside gene matches: 10. The CDR3 runs 16 residues.

The V gene is TRBV11-2, the J gene TRBJ2-7; TRBD1 agrees at 7 bases. Germline CDR1 and CDR2: SGHAT and FQNNGV. This CDR3 region has 15 residues. The J segment lost 4 bases and the V segment lost 3 bases, leaving 9 bases of the junction unmatched. CDR3 sequence: CASSFYRGSVYEQYF. CDR3 in DNA: TGTGCCAGCAGCTTTTACAGGGGTTCGGTGTACGAGCAGTACTTC.

This chain joins TRBV6-5 and TRBJ2-3; 7 bases are shared with TRBD2. This CDR3 is built from 15 residues. The germline V gene encodes CDR1 MNHEY and CDR2 SVGAGI. The V segment lost 6 bases and the J segment 0 bases; nucleotides outside the gene matches: 6. DNA of the CDR3: TGTGCCAGCAGCCTCTTTAGCGGGAGCACAGATACGCAGTATTTT. As protein: CASSLFSGSTDTQYF.

The V gene is TRBV19, the J gene TRBJ2-6; D ambiguous. The length of the CDR3 is 15 residues. Looked up from germline, CDR1 is LNHDA and CDR2 is SQIVND (reference sequence). Trimming removed 0 bases at V and 2 bases at J, with 5 bases between. CDR3 nucleotide sequence: TGTGCCAGTAGTATAGACTTTGCTGGGGCCAACGTCCTGACTTTC. Its translation: CASSIDFAGANVLTF.

The chain employs TRBV7-9 and TRBJ2-7; 9 positions agree with TRBD2. The germline gives CDR1 SEHNR, CDR2 FQNEAQ (reference sequence). The CDR3 sequence is 16 residues long. V lost 4 bases and J lost 1; bases outside the gene matches: 8. CDR3 protein: CASSSPWAGGSYEQYF. The CDR3 nucleotides read TGTGCCAGCAGCTCCCCCTGGGCGGGAGGGTCCTACGAGCAGTACTTC.

The chain combines TRBV11-2 with TRBJ2-6; the D gene is possibly TRBD1 (6 bases). CDR3 length: 17 amino acids. CDR1 and CDR2 from the germline V gene are SGHAT and FQNNGV. V was shortened by 2 bases and J by 0 bases, with 11 bases between the two germline ends. This CDR3 reads CASSLTTGSSGANVLTF. CDR3 DNA: TGTGCCAGCAGCTTAACGACAGGCAGCTCTGGGGCCAACGTCCTGACTTTC.

This sequence joins TRBV30 and TRBJ1-5, with D possibly being TRBD1 (5 bases). Per germline, CDR1 GTSNPN and CDR2 SVGIG (reference sequence). This CDR3 is built from 14 residues. V was clipped by 4 bases and J by 5 bases, with 15 bases between them. CDR3 region: CAWTEGVGDQPQHF. DNA of the CDR3: TGTGCCTGGACGGAAGGGGTTGGTGATCAGCCCCAGCATTTT.

This clone was found once. The V call is TRBV19, the J call TRBJ1-1; D unclear. The CDR3 length is 13 residues. Trimming removed 5 bases from V and 5 bases from J, with 12 bases in between. CDR1 and CDR2 (germline): LNHDA, SQIVND (reference sequence). The CDR3 here is CASSLVLRTEAFF. The CDR3 bases are TGTGCCAGTAGTCTGGTCTTACGAACTGAAGCTTTCTTT. The full variable domain, in which reference TRBV19 and TRBJ1-1 provide the parts outside the CDR3, is DGGITQSPKYLFRKEGQNVTLSCEQNLNHDAMYWYRQDPGQGLRLIYYSQIVNDFQKGDIAEGYSVSREKKESFPLTVTSAQKNPTAFYLCASSLVLRTEAFFGQGTRLTVV.